This entry lists 3 T cell receptor beta chains sequenced from one sample in a study of shared clonotypes between healthy human individuals. The method was immunoSEQ multiplex PCR; TCRdb's version includes in-frame clones alone and lacks a portion of them. The repertoire includes millions of clones, approximately 94% of them detected once, and more than 1.5% sits in the top ten. Naive CD8 cells, CD45RO-negative and positively selected for CCR7, excluded terminally differentiated effector memory CD45RA+ cells. Sequenced input: naive CD8+ T cells from PBMCs. The source of these receptors is a man younger than 35 in good health. Some clones in this sample may be carry-over from other donors' samples.

V and J are TRBV7-9 and TRBJ1-2; 9 bases align to TRBD1. V gave up 5 bases and J gave up 4 bases; unmatched junction bases: 8. Germline values: CDR1 SEHNR, CDR2 FQNEAQ (reference sequence). The CDR3 covers 15 residues. This CDR3 reads CASSTEQGAFYGYTF. The CDR3 region has the DNA TGTGCCAGCAGCACCGAACAGGGGGCTTTCTATGGCTACACCTTC.

V usage is TRBV6-5 and J usage is TRBJ2-2; unclear D gene. CDR1 and CDR2 from the germline V gene are MNHEY and SVGAGI. The CDR3 contains 12 residues. V shed 9 bases and J shed 7 bases, with 12 bases lying between them. The CDR3 protein is CASREWGGELFF. CDR3 coding DNA: TGTGCCAGTAGGGAATGGGGCGGGGAGCTGTTTTTT.

The V call is TRBV6-6, the J call TRBJ2-7; possibly TRBD2 for D (6 bases). From germline, CDR1 is MNHNY and CDR2 SVGAGI (reference sequence). The CDR3 spans 14 residues. The V and J ends lost 6 bases and 2 bases respectively, with 14 bases between them. The CDR3 DNA reads TGTGCCAGCAGATCGGACGGGAGTCCCTACGAGCAGTACTTC. Its protein product is CASRSDGSPYEQYF.